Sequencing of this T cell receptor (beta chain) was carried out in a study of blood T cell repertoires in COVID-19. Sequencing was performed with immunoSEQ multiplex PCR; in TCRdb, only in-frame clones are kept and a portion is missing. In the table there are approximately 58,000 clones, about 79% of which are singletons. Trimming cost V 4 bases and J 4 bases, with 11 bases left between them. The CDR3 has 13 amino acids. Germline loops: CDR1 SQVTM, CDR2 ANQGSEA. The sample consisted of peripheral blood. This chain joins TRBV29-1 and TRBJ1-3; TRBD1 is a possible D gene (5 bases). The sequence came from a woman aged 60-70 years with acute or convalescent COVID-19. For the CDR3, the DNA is TGCAGCGTTGCGGGGGGAAGGGGAAACACCATATATTTT. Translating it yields CSVAGGRGNTIYF.